These T cell receptor beta chains were read from a single sample in a study of human T cells and chemical hapten exposure. From the RACE reads, TCRdb called clonotypes with MiXCR, one entry per CDR3 protein. The sample records 95,000 or so distinct CDR3 sequences, 11% being singletons. The sample consisted of whole blood, taken in connection with sensitization to the hapten diphenylcyclopropenone (DPC). The receptors originated from a woman in her forties with alopecia areata. Some clones in this sample may be carry-over from other donors' samples. CDR3s include the opening cysteine and the closing phenylalanine or tryptophan. The D gene is left open where the match is weak. The size of a clone is reported for some rows only, either as once, few or many, or as a class for expanded clones.

size: many
J: TRBJ1-4
V: TRBV18
D: NA
CDR3: CASLAGRNNEKLFF
DNA: TGTGCCAGCTTGGCCGGCCGGAATAATGAAAAACTGTTTTTT

size: few
J: TRBJ2-2
V: TRBV24-1
D: NA
CDR3: CATSGPRNTGELFF
DNA: TGTGCCACCAGTGGGCCCCGGAACACCGGGGAGCTGTTTTTT

size: many
J: TRBJ1-3
V: TRBV4-1
D: NA
CDR3: CASSRTDGNTIYF
DNA: TGCGCCAGCAGCCGGACAGACGGAAACACCATATATTTT

size: many
J: TRBJ1-1
V: TRBV5-1
D: NA
CDR3: CATSPRGNTEAFF
DNA: TGCGCCACCTCACCAAGAGGGAACACTGAAGCTTTCTTT

size: few
J: TRBJ1-1
V: TRBV12-3/TRBV12-4
D: NA
CDR3: CASSGRQITNTEAFF
DNA: TGTGCCAGCAGCGGGAGACAAATAACGAACACTGAAGCTTTCTTT

size: NA
J: TRBJ2-1
V: TRBV4-1
D: NA
CDR3: CASSQGGFWYNEQFF
DNA: TGCGCCAGCAGCCAAGGGGGATTTTGGTACAATGAGCAGTTCTTC

size: many
J: TRBJ2-1
V: TRBV6-5
D: NA
CDR3: CASGNNPYNEQFF
DNA: TGTGCCAGCGGGAACAATCCCTACAATGAGCAGTTCTTC

size: NA
J: TRBJ1-1
V: TRBV28
D: NA
CDR3: CASSQGTVKAEAFF
DNA: TGTGCCAGCAGTCAAGGGACGGTGAAGGCTGAAGCTTTCTTT

size: NA
J: TRBJ1-1
V: TRBV2
D: TRBD1
CDR3: CASSGQVEAFF
DNA: TGTGCCAGCTCGGGACAGGTTGAAGCTTTCTTT

size: NA
J: TRBJ2-1
V: TRBV7-2
D: NA
CDR3: CASSLDSRDEQFF
DNA: TGTGCCAGCAGCTTAGATAGTAGGGATGAGCAGTTCTTC

size: NA
J: TRBJ2-2
V: TRBV12-3/TRBV12-4
D: NA
CDR3: CASSFLLGTGELFF
DNA: TGTGCCAGCAGTTTTCTATTGGGGACCGGGGAGCTGTTTTTT

size: NA
J: TRBJ2-3
V: TRBV28
D: NA
CDR3: CASSYGAGAAQYF
DNA: TGTGCCAGCAGTTACGGTGCGGGGGCCGCCCAGTATTTT

size: few
J: TRBJ2-7
V: TRBV18
D: NA
CDR3: CASSPGREQYF
DNA: TGTGCCAGCTCACCGGGTCGTGAGCAGTACTTC

size: NA
J: TRBJ2-7
V: TRBV29-1
D: NA
CDR3: CSARQGTYEQYF
DNA: TGCAGCGCCCGGCAGGGGACCTACGAGCAGTACTTC

size: many
J: TRBJ2-3
V: TRBV7-3
D: TRBD2
CDR3: CASSLGGGITQYF
DNA: TGTGCCAGCAGCCTTGGCGGGGGAATTACGCAGTATTTT

size: NA
J: TRBJ2-1
V: TRBV9
D: NA
CDR3: CASSGGSGNEQFF
DNA: TGTGCCAGCAGCGGGGGGAGCGGCAATGAGCAGTTCTTC

size: many
J: TRBJ1-2
V: TRBV28
D: TRBD1
CDR3: CASEHGAQGARGYTF
DNA: TGTGCCAGCGAACACGGTGCACAGGGGGCGCGGGGCTACACCTTC

size: many
J: TRBJ1-2
V: TRBV4-2
D: TRBD1
CDR3: CASSPRGQALYGYTF
DNA: TGTGCCAGCAGCCCTAGGGGACAGGCCCTCTATGGCTACACCTTC

size: NA
J: TRBJ1-1
V: TRBV21-1
D: NA
CDR3: CASSPSGGTEAFF
DNA: TGTGCCAGCAGCCCATCAGGGGGCACTGAAGCTTTCTTT

size: few
J: TRBJ2-1
V: TRBV27
D: NA
CDR3: CASGGTENEQFF
DNA: TGTGCCAGCGGGGGTACTGAGAATGAGCAGTTCTTC

size: NA
J: TRBJ2-2
V: TRBV7-9
D: TRBD1
CDR3: CASSIRQGWNTGELFF
DNA: TGTGCCAGCAGCATTAGACAGGGATGGAACACCGGGGAGCTGTTTTTT

size: many
J: TRBJ2-7
V: TRBV7-2
D: TRBD2
CDR3: CASSRTSGSYEQYF
DNA: TGTGCCAGCAGCCGGACTAGCGGCTCCTACGAGCAGTACTTC

size: many
J: TRBJ2-7
V: TRBV20-1
D: TRBD1
CDR3: CSAGSTGGPYEQYF
DNA: TGCAGTGCCGGCTCGACAGGGGGTCCCTACGAGCAGTACTTC

size: NA
J: TRBJ2-1
V: TRBV7-9
D: TRBD2
CDR3: CASSLKGGERDSYNEQFF
DNA: TGTGCCAGCAGCTTAAAGGGCGGGGAGCGGGACTCCTACAATGAGCAGTTCTTC

size: NA
J: TRBJ2-1
V: TRBV7-7
D: TRBD1
CDR3: CASSRGSDRGYNEQFF
DNA: TGTGCCAGCAGCCGTGGCTCGGACAGGGGCTACAATGAGCAGTTCTTC

size: NA
J: TRBJ2-1
V: TRBV12-3/TRBV12-4
D: NA
CDR3: CASSLMDSAYNEQFF
DNA: TGTGCCAGCAGTTTAATGGACAGTGCCTACAATGAGCAGTTCTTC

size: few
J: TRBJ2-1
V: TRBV4-3
D: TRBD1
CDR3: CASNPTGGGGSEQFF
DNA: TGCGCCAGCAACCCAACAGGGGGCGGTGGTAGTGAGCAGTTCTTC

size: many
J: TRBJ2-4
V: TRBV29-1
D: NA
CDR3: CSVAAEKQNIQYF
DNA: TGCAGCGTTGCTGCCGAGAAGCAAAACATTCAGTACTTC

size: few
J: TRBJ1-2
V: TRBV29-1
D: NA
CDR3: CSVEDSRVLYTF
DNA: TGCAGCGTTGAGGACAGCAGAGTGCTCTACACCTTC

size: few
J: TRBJ2-6
V: TRBV7-2
D: NA
CDR3: CASTKPGANVLTF
DNA: TGTGCCAGCACCAAGCCCGGGGCCAACGTCCTGACTTTC

size: NA
J: TRBJ1-1
V: TRBV7-6
D: NA
CDR3: CASSLARPPREAFF
DNA: TGTGCCAGCAGCTTAGCCAGGCCTCCCCGTGAAGCTTTCTTT

size: many
J: TRBJ1-1
V: TRBV6-5
D: TRBD1
CDR3: CASSWSGSRGSRTEAFF
DNA: TGTGCCAGCAGTTGGTCCGGTAGCAGGGGGTCTAGGACTGAAGCTTTCTTT

size: NA
J: TRBJ2-7
V: TRBV10-3
D: NA
CDR3: CAISDQDQAYEQYF
DNA: TGTGCCATCAGTGACCAGGATCAAGCCTACGAGCAGTACTTC

size: many
J: TRBJ2-1
V: TRBV7-2
D: TRBD1
CDR3: CASSLVFRQGTDEQFF
DNA: TGTGCCAGCAGCTTAGTCTTTAGACAGGGGACCGATGAGCAGTTCTTC

size: few
J: TRBJ1-6
V: TRBV15
D: NA
CDR3: CATSRDLGMTAPDNSPLHF
DNA: TGTGCCACCAGCAGAGATCTGGGTATGACGGCCCCGGATAATTCACCCCTCCACTTT

size: NA
J: TRBJ1-1
V: TRBV20-1
D: NA
CDR3: CSARGAGLSPEAFF
DNA: TGCAGTGCTAGAGGGGCCGGGCTGAGCCCCGAAGCTTTCTTT

size: NA
J: TRBJ2-2
V: TRBV6-2/TRBV6-3
D: NA
CDR3: CASSYRTQNTGELFF
DNA: TGTGCCAGCAGTTACCGGACACAAAACACCGGGGAGCTGTTTTTT

size: many
J: TRBJ1-1
V: TRBV3-1
D: NA
CDR3: CASSQVEGGTEAFF
DNA: TGTGCCAGCAGCCAAGTTGAGGGAGGGACTGAAGCTTTCTTT

size: once
J: TRBJ2-7
V: TRBV3-1
D: TRBD2
CDR3: CDSSQFLSGGTYEQYF
DNA: TGTGACAGCAGCCAATTTCTCTCCGGGGGGACCTACGAGCAGTACTTC

size: NA
J: TRBJ1-4
V: TRBV12-3/TRBV12-4
D: NA
CDR3: CASSQGRVPNEKLFF
DNA: TGTGCCAGCAGCCAGGGGCGGGTACCCAATGAAAAACTGTTTTTT

size: few
J: TRBJ2-1
V: TRBV27
D: NA
CDR3: CASSLSRANEQFF
DNA: TGTGCCAGCAGTTTATCGAGGGCCAATGAGCAGTTCTTC

size: few
J: TRBJ1-2
V: TRBV6-1
D: NA
CDR3: CAINRVPYGYTF
DNA: TGTGCCATTAACAGGGTCCCTTATGGCTACACCTTC

size: NA
J: TRBJ1-2
V: TRBV2
D: NA
CDR3: CASTTDGYGYTF
DNA: TGTGCCAGCACCACGGACGGCTATGGCTACACCTTC

size: NA
J: TRBJ1-2
V: TRBV4-3
D: NA
CDR3: CASSQDARSYGYTF
DNA: TGCGCCAGCAGCCAAGACGCACGGAGCTATGGCTACACCTTC

size: many
J: TRBJ1-1
V: TRBV27
D: TRBD1
CDR3: CASSFVYDRGNTEAFF
DNA: TGTGCCAGCAGTTTCGTCTATGACAGGGGAAACACTGAAGCTTTCTTT

size: many
J: TRBJ1-3
V: TRBV6-1
D: NA
CDR3: CASSETRPQRTAHSGNTIYF
DNA: TGTGCCAGCAGTGAAACCCGCCCACAAAGGACAGCACATTCTGGAAACACCATATATTTT

size: NA
J: TRBJ2-1
V: TRBV5-1
D: NA
CDR3: CASSLGGQREQFF
DNA: TGCGCCAGCAGCTTGGGTGGGCAACGTGAGCAGTTCTTC

size: NA
J: TRBJ2-1
V: TRBV29-1
D: TRBD2
CDR3: CSVEPRGSLFF
DNA: TGCAGCGTTGAACCTCGCGGGAGCCTGTTCTTC

size: NA
J: TRBJ2-7
V: TRBV5-1
D: TRBD1
CDR3: CASSLDRGLSYEQYF
DNA: TGCGCCAGCAGCTTGGACAGGGGGCTCTCCTACGAGCAGTACTTC

size: NA
J: TRBJ2-1
V: TRBV24-1
D: TRBD2
CDR3: CATSDFPGGPVEQFF
DNA: TGTGCCACCAGTGATTTCCCGGGAGGGCCGGTTGAGCAGTTCTTC

size: few
J: TRBJ2-2
V: TRBV6-5
D: NA
CDR3: CASSYGGTNANTGELFF
DNA: TGTGCCAGCAGTTACGGTGGAACGAATGCGAACACCGGGGAGCTGTTTTTT

size: many
J: TRBJ2-2
V: TRBV29-1
D: NA
CDR3: CSVDQGYTGELFF
DNA: TGCAGCGTTGATCAGGGGTACACCGGGGAGCTGTTTTTT

size: NA
J: TRBJ2-7
V: TRBV28
D: NA
CDR3: CASSLGLTGEEQYF
DNA: TGTGCCAGCAGTCTCGGGTTGACTGGTGAGGAGCAGTACTTC

size: few
J: TRBJ1-2
V: TRBV6-5
D: NA
CDR3: CASSSTGGFGYTF
DNA: TGTGCCAGCAGCTCGACCGGGGGCTTCGGCTACACCTTC

size: many
J: TRBJ1-6
V: TRBV7-3
D: NA
CDR3: CASSLTPNSPLHF
DNA: TGTGCCAGCAGCTTAACCCCTAATTCACCCCTCCACTTT

size: many
J: TRBJ2-1
V: TRBV5-8
D: NA
CDR3: CASSYPQGGAYNEQFF
DNA: TGTGCCAGCAGCTACCCACAGGGCGGCGCCTACAATGAGCAGTTCTTC

size: NA
J: TRBJ2-3
V: TRBV5-4
D: NA
CDR3: CASSTNRDTQYF
DNA: TGTGCCAGCAGCACCAATAGAGATACGCAGTATTTT

size: many
J: TRBJ2-7
V: TRBV2
D: TRBD1
CDR3: CASSAGQGTYEQYF
DNA: TGTGCCAGCAGTGCGGGACAGGGGACCTACGAGCAGTACTTC

size: NA
J: TRBJ2-7
V: TRBV29-1
D: NA
CDR3: CSVEGQTYEQYF
DNA: TGCAGCGTTGAAGGGCAGACCTACGAGCAGTACTTC

size: NA
J: TRBJ1-4
V: TRBV18
D: NA
CDR3: CASSPGLSEKLFF
DNA: TGTGCCAGCTCGCCAGGGTTGAGTGAAAAACTGTTTTTT